This record concerns one T cell receptor (beta chain) sequence. The CDR3 has 14 amino acids. V was trimmed by 4 bases and J by 0 bases, leaving 9 bases between them. CDR1 is MNHGY, CDR2 SVAAGI, per germline. The data were produced by immunoSEQ multiplex PCR, yet TCRdb's version contains in-frame clones alone and is incomplete. The data hold around 130,000 clones, with around 87% observed a single time. This entry is derived from a study of blood T cell repertoires in COVID-19. The overall study: Some COVID-19 samples were acute and others convalescent; all came from the United States, Italy and Spain. Nucleic acid was either cDNA or gDNA, and it came from T cells, B-cell-depleted T cells, or PBMCs.

This receptor was obtained from a man in his 70s with active or convalescent COVID-19. Sequenced sample: peripheral blood. The chain combines TRBV6-9 with TRBJ1-1; no definite D call. CDR3 residues: CASSLERVNTEAFF. The CDR3 nucleotides read TGTGCCAGCAGTTTAGAGAGGGTGAACACTGAAGCTTTCTTT.